A selection of T cell receptor beta chains follows, all from one sample in a study of blood T cell repertoires in COVID-19. Clones were sequenced by immunoSEQ multiplex PCR, and TCRdb holds only the in-frame ones, with some missing. The sample consists of 150,000 to 200,000 clones, 70% to 80% of them appearing once. The sequenced sample consisted of peripheral blood. These receptors originate from a woman between 40 and 50 years old with COVID-19, enrolled during active disease. The CDR3 runs from the conserved cysteine through the conserved F or W. The D gene is left open where the match is weak. Size is omitted from some rows. Given values are once, few, many or a class for expanded clones.

V gene	J gene	clone size	D gene	CDR3 protein	CDR3 DNA
TRBV27	TRBJ1-5	few	.	CASSLSRTAISNQPQHF	TGTGCCAGCAGTTTATCCCGGACAGCAATTAGCAATCAGCCCCAGCATTTT
TRBV19	TRBJ1-1	.	.	CASSIGGMGAATEAFF	TGTGCCAGTAGTATAGGGGGCATGGGGGCTGCCACTGAAGCTTTCTTT
TRBV19	TRBJ2-3	.	TRBD2	CASRSAGGNTDTQYF	TGTGCCAGTAGATCCGCGGGGGGGAACACAGATACGCAGTATTTT
TRBV7-9	TRBJ2-3	.	.	CASSLAQRGDTQYF	TGTGCCAGCAGCTTAGCGCAGAGAGGGGATACGCAGTATTTT
TRBV11-2	TRBJ1-1	.	.	CASSLEFGRRNTEAFF	TGTGCCAGCAGCTTAGAGTTCGGCCGGAGGAACACTGAAGCTTTCTTT
TRBV30	TRBJ2-2	.	.	CAWNPGPGELFF	TGTGCCTGGAACCCCGGTCCCGGGGAGCTGTTTTTT
TRBV28	TRBJ1-2	.	.	CASSSAEARENYGYTF	TGTGCCAGCAGTTCGGCAGAAGCCCGGGAGAACTATGGCTACACCTTC
TRBV7-8	TRBJ2-5	.	.	CASRQGEWETQYF	TGTGCCAGCCGTCAGGGCGAATGGGAGACCCAGTACTTC
TRBV7-8	TRBJ2-3	.	.	CASSSEGGRGSSTDTQYF	TGTGCCAGCAGCTCAGAGGGGGGGCGGGGGTCTAGCACAGATACGCAGTATTTT
TRBV7-6	TRBJ2-3	.	.	CASSPGIDTQYF	TGTGCCAGCAGCCCGGGAATAGATACGCAGTATTTT
TRBV30	TRBJ2-5	once	TRBD2	CAWSQGLAEETQYF	TGTGCCTGGAGCCAAGGACTAGCGGAAGAGACCCAGTACTTC
TRBV30	TRBJ1-1	few	TRBD1	CAWRSYGTGNTEAFF	TGTGCCTGGAGATCTTATGGGACAGGGAACACTGAAGCTTTCTTT
TRBV10-1	TRBJ2-7	.	TRBD1	CASSAWTGNEQYF	TGCGCCAGCAGTGCATGGACAGGGAACGAGCAGTACTTC
TRBV19	TRBJ2-5	.	.	CASTVQGRGQETQYF	TGTGCCAGTACAGTTCAGGGCAGGGGCCAAGAGACCCAGTACTTC
TRBV30	TRBJ2-7	.	TRBD2	CAWGYGGAYEQYF	TGTGCCTGGGGCTACGGGGGGGCCTACGAGCAGTACTTC
TRBV7-2	TRBJ2-1	once	.	CASSFERYNEQFF	TGTGCCAGCAGCTTCGAGAGGTACAATGAGCAGTTCTTC
TRBV5-1	TRBJ2-3	few	.	CASSLGTASGTDTQYF	TGCGCCAGCAGCTTGGGGACAGCGTCGGGCACAGATACGCAGTATTTT
TRBV7-6	TRBJ2-1	.	.	CASSLAVRGNEQFF	TGTGCCAGCAGCTTAGCGGTCCGGGGCAATGAGCAGTTCTTC
TRBV5-1	TRBJ2-3	.	.	CASSLSSGGADTQYF	TGCGCCAGCAGCTTGAGTTCGGGGGGCGCAGATACGCAGTATTTT
TRBV5-1	TRBJ1-3	.	.	CASSLMAGLSGNTIYF	TGCGCCAGCAGCTTAATGGCAGGTCTCTCTGGAAACACCATATATTTT
TRBV27	TRBJ2-7	.	TRBD1	CASSPGTGNYEQYF	TGTGCCAGCAGTCCCGGGACAGGGAACTACGAGCAGTACTTC
TRBV4-3	TRBJ2-7	once	TRBD1	CASSQELGTGSYEQYF	TGCGCCAGCAGCCAAGAGTTAGGGACAGGGAGTTACGAGCAGTACTTC
TRBV3-1/TRBV3-2	TRBJ1-6	.	.	CASSQRWGRDDSPLHF	TGTGCCAGCAGCCAACGATGGGGGCGTGATGATTCACCCCTCCACTTT
TRBV2	TRBJ2-2	.	.	CASSEAGTENTGELFF	TGTGCCAGCAGTGAAGCGGGGACTGAGAACACCGGGGAGCTGTTTTTT
TRBV5-8	TRBJ2-7	.	TRBD1	CASSFPTGDRVEQYF	TGTGCCAGCAGCTTCCCGACAGGGGATAGGGTCGAGCAGTACTTC
TRBV5-6	TRBJ2-7	once	TRBD1	CASSLQGGFAYEQYF	TGTGCCAGCAGCTTACAGGGGGGATTCGCCTACGAGCAGTACTTC
TRBV27	TRBJ1-1	few	.	CASSLADRLNTEAFF	TGTGCCAGCAGTTTGGCCGACAGATTAAACACTGAAGCTTTCTTT
TRBV5-1	TRBJ2-7	.	TRBD1	CASSPTGTGGREQYF	TGCGCCAGCAGCCCCACCGGGACAGGGGGGCGCGAGCAGTACTTC
TRBV30	TRBJ1-6	.	.	CAWSREVVPTAGGNSPLHF	TGTGCCTGGAGTCGGGAAGTGGTTCCAACTGCCGGGGGGAATTCACCCCTCCACTTT